This TCR beta chain derives from a study of OX40 agonist ivuxolimab in advanced cancers. Worth noting for this clone: Its antigen is currently unknown.

The repertoire was sequenced with immunoSEQ multiplex PCR; TCRdb's copy has only in-frame clones and lacks some. The sample has 20,000 to 25,000 clones, 70% to 90% seen once. The ends lost 4 bases at V and 7 bases at J; junction bases unmatched: 4. Germline V CDR1 and CDR2: MGHRA, YSYEKL. The CDR3 extends over 13 amino acids. Study-wide findings and caveats: Averaging showed that CD8+ T cells had more expanded clones than CD4+ did.

The receptor was isolated from an adult with an advanced solid tumor such as melanoma, head and neck, liver or kidney cancer. Source: CD4+ or CD8+ T cells sorted from blood, taken in a trial of the OX40 agonist ivuxolimab. The gene calls are TRBV4-1 and TRBJ2-1; 7 bases are shared with TRBD2. The CDR3 bases are TGCGCCAGCAGCCGGGACTATTCAAATGAGCAGTTCTTC. Translated, it gives CASSRDYSNEQFF.